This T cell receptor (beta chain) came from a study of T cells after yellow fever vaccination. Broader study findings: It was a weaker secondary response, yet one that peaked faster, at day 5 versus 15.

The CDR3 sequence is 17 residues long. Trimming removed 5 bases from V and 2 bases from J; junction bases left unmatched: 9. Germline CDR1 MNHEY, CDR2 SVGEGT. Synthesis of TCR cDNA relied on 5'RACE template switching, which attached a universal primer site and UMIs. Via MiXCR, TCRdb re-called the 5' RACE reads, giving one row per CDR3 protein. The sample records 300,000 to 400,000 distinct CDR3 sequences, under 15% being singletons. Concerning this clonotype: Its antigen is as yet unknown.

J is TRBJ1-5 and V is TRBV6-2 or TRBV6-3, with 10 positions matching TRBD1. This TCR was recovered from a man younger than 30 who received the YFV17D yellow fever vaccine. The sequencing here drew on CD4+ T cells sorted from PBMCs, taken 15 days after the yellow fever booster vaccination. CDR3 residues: CASSPGQGPFGNQPQHF. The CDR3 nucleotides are TGTGCCAGCAGTCCGGGACAGGGGCCCTTTGGCAATCAGCCCCAGCATTTT.